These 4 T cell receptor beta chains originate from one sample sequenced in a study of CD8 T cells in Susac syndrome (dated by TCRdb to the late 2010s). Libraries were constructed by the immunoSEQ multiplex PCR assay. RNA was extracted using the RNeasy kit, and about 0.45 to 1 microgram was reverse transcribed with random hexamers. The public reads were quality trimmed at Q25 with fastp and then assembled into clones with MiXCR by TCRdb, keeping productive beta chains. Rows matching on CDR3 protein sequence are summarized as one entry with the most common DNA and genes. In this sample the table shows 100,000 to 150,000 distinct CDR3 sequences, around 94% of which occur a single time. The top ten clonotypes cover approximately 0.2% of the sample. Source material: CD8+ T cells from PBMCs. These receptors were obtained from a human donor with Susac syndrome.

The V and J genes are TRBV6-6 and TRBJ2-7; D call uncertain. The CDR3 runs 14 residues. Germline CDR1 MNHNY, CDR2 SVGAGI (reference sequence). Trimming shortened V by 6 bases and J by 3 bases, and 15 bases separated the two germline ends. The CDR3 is CASRPQEIYYEQYF. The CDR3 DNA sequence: TGTGCCAGCAGACCCCAGGAGATCTACTACGAGCAGTACTTC.

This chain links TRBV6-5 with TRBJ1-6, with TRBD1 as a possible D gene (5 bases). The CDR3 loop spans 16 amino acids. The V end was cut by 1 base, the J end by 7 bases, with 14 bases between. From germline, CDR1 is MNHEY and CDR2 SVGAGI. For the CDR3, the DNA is TGTGCCAGCAGTTACTTATCCGGGACGGAGAATTCACCCCTCCACTTT. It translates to CASSYLSGTENSPLHF.

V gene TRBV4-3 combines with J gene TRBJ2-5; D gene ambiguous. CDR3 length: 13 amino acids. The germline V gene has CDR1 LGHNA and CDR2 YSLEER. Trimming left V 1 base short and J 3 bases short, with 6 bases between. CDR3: CASSQVAEETQYF. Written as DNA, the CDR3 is TGCGCCAGCAGCCAAGTTGCTGAAGAGACCCAGTACTTC.

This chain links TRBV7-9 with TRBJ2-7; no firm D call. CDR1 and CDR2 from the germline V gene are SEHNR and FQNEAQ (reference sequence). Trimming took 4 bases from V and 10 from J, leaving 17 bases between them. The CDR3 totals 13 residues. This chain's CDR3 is CASSYDKGLDQYF. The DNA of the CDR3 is TGTGCCAGCAGCTACGACAAGGGTCTCGACCAGTACTTC. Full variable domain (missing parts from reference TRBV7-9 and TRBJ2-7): DTGVSQNPRHKITKRGQNVTFRCDPISEHNRLYWYRQTLGQGPEFLTYFQNEAQLEKSRLLSDRFSAERPKGSFSTLEIQRTEQGDSAMYLCASSYDKGLDQYFGPGTRLTVT.